The rows below give T cell receptor beta chains drawn from one sample of a study of blood T cell repertoires in COVID-19. Assay: immunoSEQ multiplex PCR; the TCRdb copy retains only in-frame clones and omits some. The sample lists about 240,000 clones; more than 85% were seen once. Sequenced sample: PBMCs or T cells enriched from blood (not recorded which). These receptor sequences come from a woman in her 30s who had recovered from COVID-19. Both conserved end residues are part of each CDR3. Fields, in order: D gene, J gene, V gene, clone size, CDR3 protein, CDR3 DNA. A D gene is named only where the DNA matches it firmly. Clone size is given for some rows only: seen once, a few or many times, or a class if the clone is expanded.

TRBD1,TRBJ1-1,TRBV5-8,-,CASSLAPLQGLNTEAFF,TGTGCCAGCAGCTTGGCCCCCCTACAGGGGCTGAACACTGAAGCTTTCTTT
TRBD2,TRBJ2-1,TRBV9,-,CASGGPGTSGYNEQFF,TGTGCCAGCGGAGGACCCGGGACTAGCGGTTACAATGAGCAGTTCTTC
-,TRBJ1-6,TRBV30,-,CAWSVNVASNSPLHF,TGTGCCTGGAGTGTGAACGTGGCCAGTAATTCACCCCTCCACTTT
-,TRBJ1-1,TRBV11-1,-,CASSPPVRNTEAFF,TGTGCCAGCAGCCCACCCGTTAGGAACACTGAAGCTTTCTTT
-,TRBJ2-7,TRBV28,few,CASSSGVHEQYF,TGTGCCAGCAGCTCAGGCGTCCACGAGCAGTACTTC
TRBD2,TRBJ2-1,TRBV19,few,CASSIASGADHRYEQFF,TGTGCCAGTAGTATAGCAAGCGGGGCGGACCATCGGTATGAGCAGTTCTTC
TRBD2,TRBJ2-7,TRBV6-5,-,CASSRLAGIYEQYF,TGTGCCAGCAGTAGACTAGCGGGAATCTACGAGCAGTACTTC
-,TRBJ1-2,TRBV7-2,-,CASSLINRGADGYTF,TGTGCCAGCAGCTTGATTAATCGGGGGGCGGATGGCTACACCTTC
-,TRBJ1-1,TRBV7-2,few,CASRLDSEAFF,TGTGCCAGCAGACTGGACAGTGAAGCTTTCTTT
TRBD1,TRBJ2-7,TRBV6-2/TRBV6-3,-,CASSYRGQGSEQYF,TGTGCCAGCAGTTACAGGGGACAGGGTAGCGAGCAGTACTTC
TRBD1,TRBJ1-3,TRBV29-1,-,CSVERGRGGNTIYF,TGCAGCGTTGAGAGGGGGCGAGGTGGAAACACCATATATTTT